This is a list of T cell receptor beta chains from one sample in a study of blood T cell repertoires in COVID-19. Produced via immunoSEQ multiplex PCR; TCRdb's table is partial and in-frame only. Of approximately 290,000 clones in the sample, roughly 90% were seen once. Sequencing input: peripheral blood. These receptors were obtained from a woman in her twenties or thirties with COVID-19, enrolled during active disease. The CDR3 runs from the conserved cysteine through the conserved F or W. A D gene is named only where the DNA matches it firmly. A row's size may be missing; if present it is once, few, many or a size class.

NA | TRBJ1-3 | NA | TRBV30 | TGTGCCTGGACAGTCTCTGGAAACACCATATATTTT | CAWTVSGNTIYF
TRBD2 | TRBJ2-3 | NA | TRBV3-1/TRBV3-2 | TGTGCCAGCAGCCAAGTCTTCGGGAGGGCCGCCACAGATACGCAGTATTTT | CASSQVFGRAATDTQYF
NA | TRBJ1-4 | once | TRBV6-2/TRBV6-3 | TGTGCCAGCAGTTACTCGAAAGGAGGAAAACTGTTTTTT | CASSYSKGGKLFF
NA | TRBJ2-7 | NA | TRBV20-1 | TGCAGTGCTAGTAGCCAGGGGGGTACCTACGAGCAGTACTTC | CSASSQGGTYEQYF
TRBD1 | TRBJ1-2 | once | TRBV30 | TGTGCCTGGAAAACACAATATGGACAGGTCTATGGCTACACCTTC | CAWKTQYGQVYGYTF
NA | TRBJ2-1 | NA | TRBV5-5 | TGTGCCAGCAGCTTCCAAGGGAGCTCCTACAATGAGCAGTTCTTC | CASSFQGSSYNEQFF
TRBD1 | TRBJ2-7 | NA | TRBV7-9 | TGTGCCAGCAGCCTACAGGGGGTGGGCTCCTACGAGCAGTACTTC | CASSLQGVGSYEQYF
TRBD1 | TRBJ1-1 | few | TRBV6-1 | TGTGCCAGCAGTGAATTTGGCAGGGGGAGAACTGAAGCTTTCTTT | CASSEFGRGRTEAFF
TRBD2 | TRBJ2-1 | NA | TRBV18 | TGTGCCAGCTCAAGAGCGGGAATTTTGAATGAGCAGTTCTTC | CASSRAGILNEQFF
NA | TRBJ1-5 | NA | TRBV19 | TGTGCCAGTAGGGGTGGGCTTCAGCCCCAGCATTTT | CASRGGLQPQHF
NA | TRBJ1-2 | NA | TRBV2 | TGTGCCAGCAGACAGGGCCAAAACTATGGCTACACCTTC | CASRQGQNYGYTF
TRBD2 | TRBJ2-5 | NA | TRBV3-1/TRBV3-2 | TGTGCCAGCGGTATGCGGGGGGGTCTGGAGACCCAGTACTTC | CASGMRGGLETQYF
NA | TRBJ2-5 | NA | TRBV5-1 | TGCGCCAGCAGCTTGGGTCAGTTAGAGACCCAGTACTTC | CASSLGQLETQYF
TRBD1 | TRBJ1-2 | few | TRBV10-3 | TGTGCCATCAGTGAATTTAGGGCCCTACAGGGGTATGGCTACACCTTC | CAISEFRALQGYGYTF
NA | TRBJ2-1 | once | TRBV9 | TGTGCCAGCAGTAGGGCAGGGCGAGGCTACAATGGGCAGTTCTTC | CASSRAGRGYNGQFF
NA | TRBJ2-2 | NA | TRBV25-1 | TGTGCCAGCAGTGATATAACAGGGCAATCCGGGGAGCTGTTTTTT | CASSDITGQSGELFF
TRBD1 | TRBJ1-6 | NA | TRBV7-9 | TGTGCCAGCAGCCGAGGACAGGGTAGGGATTCACCCCTCCACTTT | CASSRGQGRDSPLHF
NA | TRBJ2-2 | few | TRBV10-2 | TGCGCCAGCACCGTAGGGGGAGTCACCGGGGAGCTGTTTTTT | CASTVGGVTGELFF
NA | TRBJ2-3 | NA | TRBV6-5 | TGTGCCAGCAGTTACAGAACAAGAGGGACAGATACGCAGTATTTT | CASSYRTRGTDTQYF
TRBD1 | TRBJ1-2 | NA | TRBV5-6 | TGTGCCAGCAGCGTTACAGGGGGCGCAAACTATGGCTACACCTTC | CASSVTGGANYGYTF
TRBD2 | TRBJ2-1 | NA | TRBV11-3 | TGTGCCAGCAGCTTATCTAGCGGTACCTACAATGAGCAGTTCTTC | CASSLSSGTYNEQFF
NA | TRBJ2-7 | NA | TRBV27 | TGTGCCAGCAGTTTAGAGCCAAAAACCTACGAGCAGTACTTC | CASSLEPKTYEQYF
NA | TRBJ2-7 | NA | TRBV9 | TGTGCCAGCAGCCCCCGCGGGGTCCCCTACGAGCAGTACTTC | CASSPRGVPYEQYF
TRBD2 | TRBJ2-7 | NA | TRBV5-4 | TGTGCCAGCAGCCCAGCGGGAGTGGGATACGAGCAGTACTTC | CASSPAGVGYEQYF
NA | TRBJ2-7 | NA | TRBV18 | TGTGCCAGCTCACCGTTCTCCGAGTCCCTCTACGAGCAGTACTTC | CASSPFSESLYEQYF
NA | TRBJ1-5 | NA | TRBV7-8 | TGTGCCAGCAGCTTAGCGGGGCATGATAGCAATCAGCCCCAGCATTTT | CASSLAGHDSNQPQHF
TRBD1 | TRBJ2-1 | NA | TRBV27 | TGTGCCAGCAGTGCCGGACAGGTTAAGTTTAATGAGCAGTTCTTC | CASSAGQVKFNEQFF
TRBD1 | TRBJ1-2 | NA | TRBV11-3 | TGTGCCAGCAGCTCCAGGGGGAGAGGCTACACCTTC | CASSSRGRGYTF
TRBD1 | TRBJ1-2 | NA | TRBV6-5 | TGTGCCAGCATATCTGCGGGACAGCCTAACTATGGCTACACCTTC | CASISAGQPNYGYTF
NA | TRBJ2-1 | NA | TRBV15 | TGTGCCACCAGCGTTCCCCGGGGTAACAATGAGCAGTTCTTC | CATSVPRGNNEQFF
TRBD1 | TRBJ1-2 | NA | TRBV10-3 | TGTGCCATCAGTCCATGGACAGGGCCCTATGGCTACACCTTC | CAISPWTGPYGYTF
TRBD2 | TRBJ2-1 | NA | TRBV5-8 | TGTGCCAGCAGCTTGCCTAGCGGGAGGGACTACAATGAGCAGTTCTTC | CASSLPSGRDYNEQFF
TRBD1 | TRBJ1-2 | NA | TRBV30 | TGTGCCTGGGTAGGACAGGCTTCTAACTATGGCTACACCTTC | CAWVGQASNYGYTF
TRBD2 | TRBJ2-1 | NA | TRBV5-6 | TGTGCCAGCAGCGCGGGACTAGCGGGACGGGATCACAATGAGCAGTTCTTC | CASSAGLAGRDHNEQFF
TRBD2 | TRBJ2-7 | NA | TRBV7-8 | TGTGCCAGCAGCCCGCAGGGGACTAGCGGGAGAGACGAGCAGTACTTC | CASSPQGTSGRDEQYF
TRBD1 | TRBJ1-5 | NA | TRBV2 | TGTGCCAGCAGTGGGATACAGGGGAATCAGCCCCAGCATTTT | CASSGIQGNQPQHF
TRBD1 | TRBJ1-1 | NA | TRBV27 | TGTGCCAGCAGTCCCGGACAGGGATTTATGAACACTGAAGCTTTCTTT | CASSPGQGFMNTEAFF
NA | TRBJ1-1 | NA | TRBV7-2 | TGTGCCAGCAGCTTACTGCGGGTCACTGAAGCTTTCTTT | CASSLLRVTEAFF
NA | TRBJ1-3 | NA | TRBV28 | TGTGCCAGCAGTTTAAGGATGCAGCGGGGAAACACCATATATTTT | CASSLRMQRGNTIYF